Each of the 22 T cell receptor beta chains below was sequenced from the same sample in a study of CD8+CD57+ T cells in acquired aplastic anemia. TCR beta VDJ and CDR3 were profiled, and genomic DNA was the template. TCRdb reprocessed the reads with MiXCR, giving one entry per CDR3 protein. The repertoire has about 190,000 distinct CDR3 sequences, approximately 52% of them found once; the top ten carry roughly 15%. Sample: sorted CD4+, CD8+, or CD8+CD57+ T cells (not recorded which) from PBMCs. These receptors all stem from a human donor in good health, serving as a control.

This sequence joins TRBV20-1 and TRBJ2-5, with D perhaps matching TRBD2 (5 bases). The V gene lost 6 bases and the J gene lost 5 bases, with 16 bases spanning the gap. This CDR3 has 13 residues. Germline loops: CDR1 DFQATT, CDR2 SNEGSKA (reference sequence). The CDR3 is CSAQATTGETQYF. CDR3 DNA sequence: TGCAGTGCCCAGGCTACGACGGGGGAGACCCAGTACTTC.

On this clonotype itself: Since the CDR3 does not end with the conserved phenylalanine or tryptophan, this likely comes from a read error. The chain carries TRBV7-2 and TRBJ2-2, with no clear D. CDR1 SGHTA and CDR2 FQGNSA come from the germline V gene. The CDR3 has 13 residues. The CDR3 here is CASSFGGTGELFL. The CDR3 DNA sequence: TGCGCCAGCAGTTTTGGCGGCACCGGGGAGCTGTTTCTT.

This clonotype was seen a few times. The chain joins TRBV27 to TRBJ2-7, with TRBD1 matching 10 bases. Germline V gene data show CDR1 as MNHEY and CDR2 as SMNVEV (reference sequence). The CDR3 length is 15 residues. Losses at the gene ends were 5 bases for V and 4 bases for J; bases not matched to a gene: 8. CDR3 sequence (DNA): TGTGCCAGCAGTCTACCCGGGACAGGGGTTTACGAGCAGTACTTC. Residues: CASSLPGTGVYEQYF.

This clonotype was counted ten times or more. This sequence joins TRBV2 and TRBJ2-5; TRBD2 matches 7 bases. The CDR3 contains 13 residues. Germline CDR1 reads SNHLY; CDR2 reads FYNNEI. V dropped 6 bases and J dropped 2; count of bases not matched to a gene: 3. The CDR3 DNA sequence: TGTGCCAGCAGGGGAGGGAGTCAAGAGACCCAGTACTTC. It is translated as CASRGGSQETQYF.

The chain is built from TRBV7-2 and TRBJ1-5, with D perhaps TRBD1 (6 bases). This CDR3 has 18 amino acids. Germline loops: CDR1 SGHTA, CDR2 FQGNSA. V lost 6 bases and J 0 bases, leaving 21 bases between the germline ends. DNA of the CDR3: TGTGCCAGCAGGCGTACAGGGCTGGCGGATTATAGCAATCAGCCCCAGCATTTT. It specifies CASRRTGLADYSNQPQHF.

The chain couples TRBV7-3 to TRBJ2-3; 8 nucleotides agree with TRBD2. The germline V gene has CDR1 SGHTA and CDR2 FQGTGA. CDR3 length: 16 residues. The V gene end was trimmed by 2 bases and the J gene end by 11 bases; junction bases not matched to a gene: 15. The CDR3 protein is CASSLDAGGWGNEQYF. The CDR3 bases are TGTGCCAGCAGCTTAGATGCGGGGGGATGGGGCAATGAGCAGTATTTT.

In this sample, this clonotype turned up many times. The V gene is TRBV2, the J gene TRBJ2-7, with 11 bases matching TRBD2. CDR1 is SNHLY and CDR2 is FYNNEI in the germline V gene. V lost 2 bases and J lost 1; bases outside the gene matches: 1. The CDR3 is 15 residues long. CDR3 protein: CASSETSGGSYEQYF. The DNA for the CDR3 is TGTGCCAGCAGTGAAACTAGCGGGGGTTCCTACGAGCAGTACTTC.

This rearrangement joins TRBV29-1 to TRBJ1-1; no reliable D call. From germline, CDR1 is SQVTM and CDR2 ANQGSEA. V was trimmed by 7 bases and J by 4 bases, leaving 1 base between them. This CDR3 has 8 amino acids. The CDR3 DNA follows: TGCAGCGCCACTGAAGCTTTCTTT. This gives the protein CSATEAFF.

This clonotype was found many times. This chain connects TRBV13 to TRBJ2-7, with 8 bases fitting TRBD2. Losses at the gene ends were 1 base for V and 2 bases for J; bases not matched to a gene: 16. The CDR3 spans 19 residues. Germline V CDR1 and CDR2: PRHDT, FYEKMQ (reference sequence). The chain's CDR3 is CASSLEATPGGAGAYEQYF. The CDR3 DNA sequence: TGTGCCAGCAGCTTAGAAGCGACCCCCGGGGGGGCCGGGGCCTACGAGCAGTACTTC.

The chain recombines TRBV2 with TRBJ2-6; TRBD1 matches 8 bases. V lost 4 bases, J lost 5 bases, and 4 bases stayed unmatched. CDR1 SNHLY and CDR2 FYNNEI come from the germline V gene. The CDR3 length is 15 residues. CDR3: CASSGGQVWANVLTF. The CDR3 DNA follows: TGTGCCAGCAGTGGGGGACAGGTTTGGGCCAACGTCCTGACTTTC. Supplemented by reference TRBV2 and TRBJ2-6, the full variable domain reads EPEVTQTPSHQVTQMGQEVILRCVPISNHLYFYWYRQILGQKVEFLVSFYNNEISEKSEIFDDQFSVERPDGSNFTLKIRSTKLEDSAMYFCASSGGQVWANVLTFGAGSRLTVL.

There are many counts of this clonotype. V is TRBV5-6 and J is TRBJ1-1; D is ambiguous. The germline CDR1 and CDR2 sequences are SGHDT and YYEEEE. The CDR3 length is 15 residues. Trimming pared 3 bases from V and 3 bases from J, leaving 15 bases between. CDR3 DNA: TGTGCCAGCAGCTGGCGACACCCCCTTTACACTGAAGCTTTCTTT. The encoded protein is CASSWRHPLYTEAFF.

This clonotype turned up a few times. CDR3 in DNA: TGTGCCACCAGTGATTCGGGACGTTACGAGCAGTACTTC. Translating gives CATSDSGRYEQYF. This chain links TRBV24-1 with TRBJ2-7; D assignment may be TRBD1 or TRBD2 (5 bases each). Trimming pared 2 bases from V and 4 bases from J, leaving 8 bases between. Germline CDR1 is KGHDR and CDR2 is SFDVKD. This CDR3 comprises 13 residues.

The chain combines TRBV10-3 with TRBJ1-1; the match to TRBD1 covers 8 bases. This CDR3 spans 14 amino acids. Unmatched junction bases numbered 4, after V lost 3 bases and J lost 4 bases. Germline assignment: CDR1 ENHRY and CDR2 SYGVKD. The CDR3 nucleotides are TGTGCCATCAGTGACTCGACAGGGGCCACTGAAGCTTTCTTT. Protein: CAISDSTGATEAFF.

This chain joins TRBV29-1 and TRBJ2-7, with TRBD2 as a possible D gene (6 bases). V was cut by 4 bases and J by 3 bases, with 19 bases left in between. Germline CDR1 is SQVTM and CDR2 is ANQGSEA. This CDR3 contains 15 residues. CDR3 nucleotide sequence: TGCAGCGTTGTGGGTGGAGGGGAGCGTAACTACGAGCAGTACTTC. Its protein product is CSVVGGGERNYEQYF.

This clonotype has ten or more counts. The V gene is TRBV4-1, the J gene TRBJ2-2; TRBD1 aligns across 9 bases. This CDR3 has 15 amino acids. Germline loops: CDR1 MGHRA, CDR2 YSYEKL. V shed 5 bases and J 5 bases; nucleotides not matched to a gene: 6. Here the CDR3 reads CASSLYRGRTGELFF. The CDR3 nucleotides are TGCGCCAGCAGCTTATACAGGGGGCGGACCGGGGAGCTGTTTTTT.

The chain links TRBV7-9 to TRBJ2-3; 7 bases map to TRBD2. The CDR3 sequence is 16 residues long. J was trimmed by 11 bases and V by 1 base; bases with no gene match: 15. CDR1 is SEHNR, CDR2 FQNEAQ, per germline (reference sequence). The CDR3 loop reads CASSLVGGVVYNEQYF. The CDR3, as DNA: TGTGCCAGCAGCTTAGTTGGGGGGGTGGTCTACAATGAGCAGTATTTT.

This chain links TRBV27 with TRBJ1-5; the D gene is possibly TRBD1 (5 bases). This CDR3 has 15 amino acids. Germline loops: CDR1 MNHEY, CDR2 SMNVEV (reference sequence). Trimming left V 6 bases short and J 6 bases short, with 18 bases between. The CDR3 loop is CASSLGTGRSQPQHF. CDR3 nucleotides: TGTGCCAGCAGCCTTGGGACCGGTAGGAGTCAGCCCCAGCATTTT.

The chain links TRBV7-8 to TRBJ2-7; TRBD1 agrees at 9 bases. V gave up 6 bases and J gave up 5 bases; unmatched junction bases: 8. The CDR3 has 14 residues. Germline V lookup: CDR1 SGHVS, CDR2 FQNEAQ. The CDR3 nucleotides are TGTGCCAGCAGGAACAGGGGGCTTGTCGACGAGCAGTACTTC. This gives the protein CASRNRGLVDEQYF.

The chain combines TRBV12-3 or TRBV12-4 with TRBJ1-2; 8 bases are a match to TRBD1. The CDR3 has 14 amino acids. With V trimmed by 6 bases and J by 6 bases, 9 bases remained unmatched. CDR3 nucleotides: TGTGCCAGCAGCGCCGGACAGGGAAGTGATGGCTACACCTTC. Its translation: CASSAGQGSDGYTF.

This clonotype was recorded at least ten times. The chain is built from TRBV12-5 and TRBJ2-2, with D uncertain. This CDR3 spans 13 amino acids. The ends were cut back, 1 base at V and 3 bases at J, with 3 bases in the middle. CDR1 is LGHNT, CDR2 FRNRAP, per germline. The CDR3 DNA sequence: TGTGCTAGTGGTTTGGGCCACACCGGGGAGCTGTTTTTT. Protein product: CASGLGHTGELFF.

Remarks on this clonotype: This may come from a read error, since a much larger clone is one base off. The V call is TRBV20-1, the J call TRBJ1-2, with 9 nucleotides matching TRBD1. There are 12 residues in the CDR3. Germline CDR1 and CDR2: DFQATT and SNEGSKA (reference sequence). The J segment lost 7 bases and the V segment lost 5 bases, leaving 5 bases of the junction unmatched. In DNA, the CDR3 is TGCAGTGCTGGGGACAGGGAAGGTGGCTACACCTTC. Translation gives CSAGDREGGYTF.

The chain has TRBV7-2 and TRBJ1-2; D ambiguous. The germline V gene has CDR1 SGHTA and CDR2 FQGNSA. The CDR3 is 14 amino acids. V gave up 1 base and J gave up 2 bases, with 8 bases separating them. CDR3 in amino acids: CASSLGPRNYGYTF. The CDR3 DNA is TGTGCCAGCAGCTTAGGGCCGAGGAACTATGGCTACACCTTC.